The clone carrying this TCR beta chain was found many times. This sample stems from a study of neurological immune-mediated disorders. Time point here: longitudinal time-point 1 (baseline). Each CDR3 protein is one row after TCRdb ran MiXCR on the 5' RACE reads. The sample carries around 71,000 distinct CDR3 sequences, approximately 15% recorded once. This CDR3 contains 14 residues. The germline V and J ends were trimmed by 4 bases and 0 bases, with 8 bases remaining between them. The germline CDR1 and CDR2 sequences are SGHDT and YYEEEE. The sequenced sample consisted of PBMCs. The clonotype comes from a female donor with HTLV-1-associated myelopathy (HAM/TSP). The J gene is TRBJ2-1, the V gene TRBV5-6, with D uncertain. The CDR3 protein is CASSPATSYNEQFF. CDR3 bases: TGTGCCAGCAGCCCGGCAACCTCCTACAATGAGCAGTTCTTC.